This entry lists 32 T cell receptor beta chains sequenced from one sample in a study of T cell changes during pregnancy in multiple sclerosis. TCRdb keeps only in-frame clones here, not all; method: immunoSEQ multiplex PCR. The sample contains about 77,000 clones, 89% of which appear only once. The sample was peripheral blood, taken before pregnancy. These receptors were obtained from a female donor with multiple sclerosis, enrolled in a pregnancy study.

This clone appeared a few times. This chain's CDR3 is CASSHQILELGGPYNEQFF. The CDR3 DNA is TGCGCCAGCAGCCACCAAATCCTAGAGCTCGGAGGCCCCTACAATGAGCAGTTCTTC. The chain uses TRBV4-1 and TRBJ2-1; TRBD2 is a possible D gene (5 bases). V shed 3 bases and J shed 2 bases, with 23 bases lying between them. This CDR3 region has 19 residues. Germline CDR1 is MGHRA and CDR2 is YSYEKL.

This chain uses TRBV9 with TRBJ2-1; 10 positions match TRBD2. From germline, CDR1 is SGDLS and CDR2 YYNGEE. The CDR3 consists of 15 residues. V trimming: 0 bases; J trimming: 4 bases; junction bases outside the gene matches: 1. The CDR3 is CASSVGSGGYNEQFF. The CDR3 bases are TGTGCCAGCAGCGTAGGTAGCGGGGGGTACAATGAGCAGTTCTTC.

This clone appeared a single time. This sequence joins TRBV6-1 and TRBJ2-1; D perhaps matches TRBD1 (6 bases). The germline CDR1 and CDR2 sequences are MNHNS and SASEGT. This CDR3 has 12 amino acids. Trimming stripped 1 base from V and 15 bases from J, with 13 bases between. The DNA for the CDR3 is TGTGCCAGCAGTGAAGATGCCCCAGGGGCGTTCTTC. Protein product: CASSEDAPGAFF.

The V gene is TRBV10-2, the J gene TRBJ1-1; D uncertain. The germline CDR1 and CDR2 sequences are WSHSY and SAAADI. V shed 2 bases and J shed 5 bases, with 6 bases lying between them. The CDR3 contains 12 residues. The CDR3: CASSEQETEAFF. Here the CDR3 DNA reads TGCGCCAGCAGTGAGCAAGAGACTGAAGCTTTCTTT.

V is TRBV4-3 and J is TRBJ2-1; maybe TRBD2 (6 bases). Trimming cost V 0 bases and J 2 bases, with 11 bases left between them. The CDR3 has 16 residues. Germline lookup yields CDR1 LGHNA and CDR2 YSLEER. For the CDR3, the DNA is TGCGCCAGCAGCCAAGAGGACGGGGGTCCCTACAATGAGCAGTTCTTC. Its translation: CASSQEDGGPYNEQFF.

Remarks on this clone: Other DNA sequences from this sample encode an identical CDR3 as well. The rearrangement joins TRBV2 to TRBJ1-2, with TRBD1 matching over 7 bases. CDR1 SNHLY and CDR2 FYNNEI come from the germline V gene. The CDR3 runs 12 residues. Unmatched junction bases numbered 8, after V lost 11 bases and J lost 5 bases. CDR3 sequence: CASSRGTYGYTF. The CDR3 DNA reads as TGTGCCTCTAGCAGGGGGACATATGGCTACACCTTC.

This CDR3 is CSVERGRDYNEQFF. CDR3 DNA: TGCAGCGTTGAAAGGGGCAGGGATTACAATGAGCAGTTCTTC. V and J are TRBV29-1 and TRBJ2-1; perhaps TRBD1 as D (5 bases). The V gene's germline CDR1 is SQVTM and CDR2 ANQGSEA. Between the trimmed V and J ends, which lost 2 bases and 4 bases, there was a span of 12 bases. This CDR3 is built from 14 residues.

The rearrangement joins TRBV5-6 to TRBJ2-7; D is perhaps TRBD2 (6 bases). Germline assignment: CDR1 SGHDT and CDR2 YYEEEE. This CDR3 is built from 14 residues. Trimming cost V 0 bases and J 4 bases, with 11 bases left between them. The CDR3 reads CASSLGGVGYEQYF. For the CDR3, the DNA is TGTGCCAGCAGCTTGGGGGGGGTCGGGTACGAGCAGTACTTC. The full variable domain, rest sourced from reference TRBV5-6 and TRBJ2-7, is DAGVTQSPTHLIKTRGQQVTLRCSPKSGHDTVSWYQQALGQGPQFIFQYYEEEERQRGNFPDRFSGHQFPNYSSELNVNALLLGDSALYLCASSLGGVGYEQYFGPGTRLTVT.

This rearrangement joins TRBV29-1 to TRBJ2-7; no firm D call. The CDR3 has 12 amino acids. Per germline, CDR1 SQVTM and CDR2 ANQGSEA. Trimming removed 3 bases from V and 3 bases from J, with 9 bases in between. The CDR3 DNA sequence: TGCAGCGTTGACGCAGGCAGCTACGAGCAGTACTTC. This translates into CSVDAGSYEQYF.

The chain has TRBV4-1 and TRBJ2-5; 9 positions agree with TRBD2. With V trimmed by 3 bases and J by 2 bases, 7 bases remained unmatched. The CDR3 extends over 16 amino acids. From germline, CDR1 is MGHRA and CDR2 YSYEKL. The DNA of the CDR3 is TGCGCCAGCAGCCAGACGATGGCGGGGGGGCAAGAGACCCAGTACTTC. The encoded protein is CASSQTMAGGQETQYF.

CDR3 sequence reads: CASRWVGTGNSPLHF. CDR3 DNA: TGTGCCAGTAGGTGGGTCGGGACAGGGAATTCACCCCTCCACTTT. This chain joins TRBV19 and TRBJ1-6; TRBD1 matches at 9 bases. This CDR3 has 15 residues. The germline V gene encodes CDR1 LNHDA and CDR2 SQIVND (reference sequence). V lost 6 bases and J lost 7; bases outside the gene matches: 7.

The chain couples TRBV27 to TRBJ1-5; D unresolved. Germline-derived CDR1 and CDR2 are MNHEY and SMNVEV (reference sequence). V was pared by 5 bases and J by 3 bases, with 17 bases between. This CDR3 comprises 16 residues. CDR3 in amino acids: CASSVSGGELNQPQHF. The CDR3 region has the DNA TGTGCCAGCAGTGTCAGTGGCGGAGAGCTCAATCAGCCCCAGCATTTT.

The rearrangement uses TRBV2 and TRBJ1-1; the D is unclear. Germline V gene lookup returns CDR1 SNHLY and CDR2 FYNNEI. The CDR3 extends over 13 amino acids. Trimming removed 6 bases at V and 5 bases at J, with 13 bases between. CDR3: CASRLGRETEAFF. Here the CDR3 DNA reads TGTGCCAGCAGGCTAGGAAGAGAAACTGAAGCTTTCTTT.

V usage is TRBV7-3 and J usage is TRBJ2-1; D may be TRBD2 (6 bases). CDR1 and CDR2 from the germline V gene are SGHTA and FQGTGA. The V and J ends lost 2 bases and 8 bases respectively, with 13 bases between them. The CDR3 is 14 amino acids. The chain's CDR3 is CASSLWRGSDEQFF. The CDR3 DNA follows: TGTGCCAGCAGCTTATGGCGGGGTTCTGATGAGCAGTTCTTC. Drawing the rest from reference TRBV7-3 and TRBJ2-1, the complete variable domain is GAGVSQTPSNKVTEKGKYVELRCDPISGHTALYWYRQSLGQGPEFLIYFQGTGAADDSGLPNDRFFAVRPEGSVSTLKIQRTERGDSAVYLCASSLWRGSDEQFFGPGTRLTVL.

The J gene is TRBJ1-6, the V gene TRBV7-8, with D uncertain. V was cut by 2 bases and J by 0 bases, with 11 bases left in between. Looked up from germline, CDR1 is SGHVS and CDR2 is FQNEAQ. The CDR3 is 17 amino acids. Here the CDR3 reads CASSLSWRSSYNSPLHF. The DNA of the CDR3 is TGTGCCAGCAGCTTAAGCTGGCGGAGCTCCTATAATTCACCCCTCCACTTT.

J is TRBJ1-3 and V is TRBV19; D is uncertain. The CDR3 consists of 14 residues. V lost 5 bases and J lost 0, with 8 bases in between. Looked up from germline, CDR1 is LNHDA and CDR2 is SQIVND (reference sequence). For the CDR3, the DNA is TGTGCCAGTAGTTGGTCGGTCTCTGGAAACACCATATATTTT. Translated, it gives CASSWSVSGNTIYF.

With respect to this clone: One end of the junction is discordant with germline, which a read error may explain. The V gene is TRBV4-3, the J gene TRBJ2-7, with D maybe TRBD2 (7 bases). CDR3 length: 13 residues. Germline V gene lookup returns CDR1 LGHNA and CDR2 YSLEER. CDR3: CASSQLLGGVTSF. In nucleotides, the CDR3 is TGCGCCAGCAGCCAGCTCCTAGGGGGGGTGACCTCCTTC.

The chain joins TRBV7-8 to TRBJ1-1, with D unclear. This CDR3 is built from 13 residues. Looked up from germline, CDR1 is SGHVS and CDR2 is FQNEAQ. V lost 5 bases and J 8 bases, leaving 15 bases between the germline ends. In DNA form, the CDR3 reads TGTGCCAGCAGCCAACGTACAAGAATCGAAGCTTTCTTT. Amino acids: CASSQRTRIEAFF.

The chain joins TRBV5-1 to TRBJ2-1; D might be TRBD2 (6 bases). From germline, CDR1 is SGHRS and CDR2 YFSETQ. The CDR3 runs to 16 residues. Trimming removed 3 bases at V and 5 bases at J, with 18 bases between. CDR3 protein: CASSSPPGLRDNEQFF. The CDR3, as DNA: TGCGCCAGCAGCTCCCCCCCGGGACTCCGGGACAATGAGCAGTTCTTC.

The V gene is TRBV30, the J gene TRBJ1-4, with a possible D match to TRBD1 (5 bases). Germline V gives CDR1 GTSNPN, CDR2 SVGIG (reference sequence). With 0 bases removed from V and 7 bases from J, the gap between germline ends came to 15 bases. The CDR3 runs to 15 residues. CDR3 nucleotide sequence: TGTGCCTGGAGTGTACGGGGGAGTCTAGGTGAAAAACTGTTTTTT. It is translated as CAWSVRGSLGEKLFF.

This rearrangement joins TRBV6-1 to TRBJ2-1, with 9 bases fitting TRBD1. The CDR3 contains 15 residues. Germline loops: CDR1 MNHNS, CDR2 SASEGT. J lost 5 bases, V lost 3 bases, and 5 bases had no gene match. The CDR3 spells CASSEGQGGHNEQFF. Here the CDR3 DNA reads TGTGCCAGCAGTGAGGGACAGGGAGGACACAATGAGCAGTTCTTC.

The chain has TRBV7-8 and TRBJ2-2; 8 nucleotides line up with TRBD1. V lost 1 base and J lost 10; bases outside the gene matches: 14. CDR1 is SGHVS, CDR2 FQNEAQ, per germline. This CDR3 is built from 17 residues. CDR3 sequence (DNA): TGTGCCAGCAGCTTAGTGCCACTCTGGACAGGGCTCGAGGAGCTGTTTTTT. Translated: CASSLVPLWTGLEELFF. The full variable domain, its missing parts supplied by reference TRBV7-8 and TRBJ2-2, is GAGVSQSPRYKVAKRGQDVALRCDPISGHVSLFWYQQALGQGPEFLTYFQNEAQLDKSGLPSDRFFAERPEGSVSTLKIQRTQQEDSAVYLCASSLVPLWTGLEELFFGEGSRLTVL.

The rearrangement joins TRBV19 to TRBJ1-2; weak D call: TRBD1 (5 bases). The V end lost 7 bases, the J end lost 3 bases, and 12 bases lay between the germline ends. The CDR3 has 13 residues. Germline lookup yields CDR1 LNHDA and CDR2 SQIVND (reference sequence). The CDR3 DNA sequence: TGTGCCAGTACTCCAGACAGTTACTATGGCTACACCTTC. Residues: CASTPDSYYGYTF.

This clone occurred once. The chain is built from TRBV6-4 and TRBJ1-5; D may be TRBD1 (5 bases). The V gene lost 4 bases and the J gene lost 4 bases, with 11 bases spanning the gap. The CDR3 is 14 amino acids. Germline assignment: CDR1 MRHNA and CDR2 SNTAGT. As DNA, the CDR3 is TGTGCCAGCAGTGTCCGGGACTTTAATCAGCCCCAGCATTTT. Translation: CASSVRDFNQPQHF.

The V call is TRBV7-6, the J call TRBJ1-1, with D hard to call. With 3 bases removed from V and 4 bases from J, the gap between germline ends came to 15 bases. CDR1 SGHVS and CDR2 FNYEAQ come from the germline V gene. The CDR3 sequence is 15 residues long. The CDR3 sequence is CASSFVAFGGTEAFF. CDR3 nucleotide sequence: TGTGCCAGCAGCTTTGTAGCGTTTGGTGGCACTGAAGCTTTCTTT.

This chain joins TRBV10-3 and TRBJ1-6; TRBD1 matches at 10 bases. Per germline, CDR1 ENHRY and CDR2 SYGVKD. V lost 6 bases to trimming and J lost 7 bases; unmatched junction nucleotides: 6. The CDR3 is 15 residues long. The CDR3 nucleotides read TGTGCCATCAGGAGACAGGGGGCGGAGAATTCACCCCTCCACTTT. Translated: CAIRRQGAENSPLHF.

The chain employs TRBV2 and TRBJ2-2; weak D call: TRBD2 (6 bases). The ends were cut back, 7 bases at V and 1 base at J, with 10 bases in the middle. The CDR3 extends over 14 amino acids. Looked up from germline, CDR1 is SNHLY and CDR2 is FYNNEI. Here the CDR3 DNA reads TGTGCCAGCACGGGAGAGCTGAACACCGGGGAGCTGTTTTTT. Its protein product is CASTGELNTGELFF.

This clone has only one observation. The chain links TRBV11-2 to TRBJ1-4; no definite D call. V lost 1 base and J 4 bases, leaving 7 bases between the germline ends. Germline assignment: CDR1 SGHAT and CDR2 FQNNGV. This CDR3 contains 14 residues. The CDR3 protein is CASSLGPHNEKLFF. CDR3 sequence (DNA): TGTGCCAGCAGCTTAGGGCCCCATAATGAAAAACTGTTTTTT.

The chain couples TRBV6-5 to TRBJ2-5; 8 bases are a match to TRBD2. Germline CDR1 reads MNHEY; CDR2 reads SVGAGI. CDR3 length equals 15 residues. The trim removed 4 bases at V and 4 bases at J, leaving 8 bases unmatched. CDR3 DNA: TGTGCCAGCAGTTTCTTTTCGGGAGGGACAGAGACCCAGTACTTC. Residues: CASSFFSGGTETQYF.

This chain links TRBV6-7 with TRBJ1-1, with unresolved D. TRBV6-7 is an ORF for which the function is uncertain. V shed 0 bases and J shed 0 bases, with 14 bases lying between them. The CDR3 consists of 17 residues. The CDR3, as DNA: TGTGCCAGCAGTTACTCGCGTAACAGAGAAATGAACACTGAAGCTTTCTTT. Its protein is CASSYSRNREMNTEAFF.

This chain joins TRBV7-2 and TRBJ2-4, with 9 bases fitting TRBD1. The germline V gene encodes CDR1 SGHTA and CDR2 FQGNSA. The CDR3 runs 15 residues. The ends lost 7 bases at V and 9 bases at J; junction bases unmatched: 13. Written as DNA, the CDR3 is TGTGCCAGCACCCCGAATTGGGACAGGGAGGGCATTCAGTACTTC. Its protein product is CASTPNWDREGIQYF.

The V and J genes are TRBV2 and TRBJ1-5; D not resolved. Germline V gives CDR1 SNHLY, CDR2 FYNNEI. Trimming cost V 3 bases and J 0 bases, with 6 bases left between them. CDR3 length: 14 residues. The CDR3 region has the DNA TGTGCCAGCAGTGACCCTCTTAGCAATCAGCCCCAGCATTTT. Translating it yields CASSDPLSNQPQHF.